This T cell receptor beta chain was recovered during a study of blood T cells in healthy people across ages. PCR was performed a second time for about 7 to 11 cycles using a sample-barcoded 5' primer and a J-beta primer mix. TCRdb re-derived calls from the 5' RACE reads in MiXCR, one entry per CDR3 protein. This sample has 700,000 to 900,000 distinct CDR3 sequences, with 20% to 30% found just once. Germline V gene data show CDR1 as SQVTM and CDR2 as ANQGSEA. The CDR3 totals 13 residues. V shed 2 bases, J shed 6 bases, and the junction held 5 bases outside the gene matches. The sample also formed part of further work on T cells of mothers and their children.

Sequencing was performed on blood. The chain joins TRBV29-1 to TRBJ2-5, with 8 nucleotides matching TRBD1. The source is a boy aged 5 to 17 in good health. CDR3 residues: CSVERTGSKTQYF. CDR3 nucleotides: TGCAGCGTTGAACGGACAGGGTCAAAGACCCAGTACTTC.